What follows describes a single T cell receptor beta chain. CDR1 and CDR2 from the germline V gene are KGHSH and LQKENI. V was pared by 1 base and J by 7 bases, with 9 bases of the junction left unmatched. The CDR3 consists of 18 residues. Original processing methods: Amplification of reference gene primers was used by the study to estimate nucleated cell counts. Assay: immunoSEQ multiplex PCR; the TCRdb copy retains only in-frame clones and omits some. Clone size and the V and J calls come from that table; the DNA yielded D and trimming. Of 70,000 to 85,000 clones in the sample, roughly 78% were seen once. The data originate from a study of blood T cell repertoires in COVID-19. Study context: Both acute and convalescent COVID-19 samples were obtained from the United States, Italy and Spain. The analysed material was cDNA or gDNA that came from T cells, B-cell-depleted T cells, or PBMCs.

The chain carries TRBV18 and TRBJ2-5, with 16 nucleotides matching TRBD2. Material for sequencing was peripheral blood. This receptor was identified in a human donor in a cohort sampled during active COVID-19. CDR3 amino acids: CASSPQEGLAGGPVTQYF. The CDR3 DNA reads as TGTGCCAGCTCACCACAGGAGGGACTAGCGGGGGGGCCCGTGACCCAGTACTTC.